This T cell receptor beta chain was sequenced in a study of response to subunit inactivated influenza vaccine. The CDR3 contains 14 residues. The ends were cut back, 7 bases at V and 1 base at J, with 14 bases in the middle. Germline CDR1 reads SGHRS; CDR2 reads YFSETQ. MiXCR, applied by TCRdb to the RT-PCR reads, yields one record per CDR3 protein. The sample has about 530,000 distinct CDR3 sequences, 13% seen once; the top ten hold around 14%. Whole-study results and caveats: Authors proposed each seasonal influenza vaccination draws in few new T cells.

On this clonotype itself: What it binds is unknown.

The sequencing used PBMCs from blood, collected 35 to 45 days after vaccination. This receptor was taken from a man aged 45 to 65 who received an inactivated influenza vaccine. This chain connects TRBV5-1 to TRBJ1-1; a weak D match, TRBD1 (6 bases). The CDR3 DNA is TGCGCCAGCTCCATTAAGACAGGGAACACTGAAGCTTTCTTT. Translated: CASSIKTGNTEAFF.